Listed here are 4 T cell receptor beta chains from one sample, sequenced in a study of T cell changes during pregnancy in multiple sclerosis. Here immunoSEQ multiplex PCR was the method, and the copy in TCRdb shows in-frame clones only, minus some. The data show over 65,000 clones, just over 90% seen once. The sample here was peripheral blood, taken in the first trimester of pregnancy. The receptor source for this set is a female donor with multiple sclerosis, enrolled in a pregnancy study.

The CDR3 DNA sequence: TGTGCCAGCGGTCGCGGATTTGCGACGAACACCGGGGAGCTGTTTTTT. This codes for CASGRGFATNTGELFF. V is TRBV27 and J is TRBJ2-2; D gene unclear. Trimming took off 8 bases at V and 0 bases at J, with 16 bases between the two ends. CDR3 size: 16 residues. Germline V gene data show CDR1 as MNHEY and CDR2 as SMNVEV (reference sequence).

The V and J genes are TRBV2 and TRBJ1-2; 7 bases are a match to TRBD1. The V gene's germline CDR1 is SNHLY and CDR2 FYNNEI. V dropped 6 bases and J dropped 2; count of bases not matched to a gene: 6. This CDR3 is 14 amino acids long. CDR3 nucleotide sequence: TGTGCCAGCAGGGGGGACAGTCTAAACTATGGCTACACCTTC. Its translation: CASRGDSLNYGYTF.

The CDR3 here is CASSRTGGVPYEQYF. The DNA for the CDR3 is TGTGCCAGCAGCAGAACGGGGGGGGTACCCTACGAGCAGTACTTC. V usage is TRBV14 and J usage is TRBJ2-7; 8 bases agree with TRBD2. The germline gives CDR1 SGHDN, CDR2 FVKESK. The V and J ends lost 5 bases and 2 bases, in that order; junction bases with no gene match: 8. The CDR3 is made up of 15 amino acids.

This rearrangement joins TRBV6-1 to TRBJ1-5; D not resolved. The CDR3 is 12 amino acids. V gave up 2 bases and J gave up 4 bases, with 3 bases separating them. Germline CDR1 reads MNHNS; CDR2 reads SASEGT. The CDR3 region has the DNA TGTGCCAGCAGTGAACAAAATCAGCCCCAGCATTTT. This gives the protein CASSEQNQPQHF.